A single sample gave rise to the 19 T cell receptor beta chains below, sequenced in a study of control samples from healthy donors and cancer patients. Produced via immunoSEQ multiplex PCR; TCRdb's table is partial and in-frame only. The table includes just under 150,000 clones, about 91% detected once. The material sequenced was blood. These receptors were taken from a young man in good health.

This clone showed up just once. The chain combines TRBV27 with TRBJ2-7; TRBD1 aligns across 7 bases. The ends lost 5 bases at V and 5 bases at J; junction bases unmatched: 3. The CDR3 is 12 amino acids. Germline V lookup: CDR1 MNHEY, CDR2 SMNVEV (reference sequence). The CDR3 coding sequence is TGTGCCAGCAGTCCACAGGGGAACGAGCAGTACTTC. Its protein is CASSPQGNEQYF.

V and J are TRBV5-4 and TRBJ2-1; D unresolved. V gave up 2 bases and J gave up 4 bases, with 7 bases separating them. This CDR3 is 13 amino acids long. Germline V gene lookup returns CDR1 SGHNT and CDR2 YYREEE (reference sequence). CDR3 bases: TGTGCCAGCAGCTTTCAAAGATACAATGAGCAGTTCTTC. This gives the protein CASSFQRYNEQFF. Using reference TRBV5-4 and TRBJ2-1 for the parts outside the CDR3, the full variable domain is ETGVTQSPTHLIKTRGQQVTLRCSSQSGHNTVSWYQQALGQGPQFIFQYYREEENGRGNFPPRFSGLQFPNYSSELNVNALELDDSALYLCASSFQRYNEQFFGPGTRLTVL.

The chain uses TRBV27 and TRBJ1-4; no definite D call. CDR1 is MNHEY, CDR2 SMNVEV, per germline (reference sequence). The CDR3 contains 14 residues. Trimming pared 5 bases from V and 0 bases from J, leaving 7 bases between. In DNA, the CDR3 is TGTGCCAGCAGTGGACGGGCAACTAATGAAAAACTGTTTTTT. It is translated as CASSGRATNEKLFF.

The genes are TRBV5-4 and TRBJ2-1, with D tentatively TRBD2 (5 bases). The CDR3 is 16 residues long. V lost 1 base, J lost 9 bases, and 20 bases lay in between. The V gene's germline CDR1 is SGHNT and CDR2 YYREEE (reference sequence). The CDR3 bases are TGTGCCAGCAGCTTGCCCGGAGGACTCCCGCGCGGTGAGCAGTTCTTC. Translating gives CASSLPGGLPRGEQFF. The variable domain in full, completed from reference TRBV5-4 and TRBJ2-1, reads ETGVTQSPTHLIKTRGQQVTLRCSSQSGHNTVSWYQQALGQGPQFIFQYYREEENGRGNFPPRFSGLQFPNYSSELNVNALELDDSALYLCASSLPGGLPRGEQFFGPGTRLTVL.

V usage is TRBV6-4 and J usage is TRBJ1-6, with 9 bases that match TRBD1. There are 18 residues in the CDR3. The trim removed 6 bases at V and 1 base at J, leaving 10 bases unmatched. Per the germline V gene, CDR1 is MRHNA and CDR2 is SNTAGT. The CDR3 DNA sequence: TGTGCCAGCAGCCGGGACAGGGTTGCGGGATCCTATAATTCACCCCTCCACTTT. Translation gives CASSRDRVAGSYNSPLHF.

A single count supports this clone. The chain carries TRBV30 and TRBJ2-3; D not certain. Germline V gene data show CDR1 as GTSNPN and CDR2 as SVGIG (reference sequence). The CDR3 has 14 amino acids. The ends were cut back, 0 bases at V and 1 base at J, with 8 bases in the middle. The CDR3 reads CAWSVGPRTDTQYF. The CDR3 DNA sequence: TGTGCCTGGAGTGTGGGTCCTCGCACAGATACGCAGTATTTT.

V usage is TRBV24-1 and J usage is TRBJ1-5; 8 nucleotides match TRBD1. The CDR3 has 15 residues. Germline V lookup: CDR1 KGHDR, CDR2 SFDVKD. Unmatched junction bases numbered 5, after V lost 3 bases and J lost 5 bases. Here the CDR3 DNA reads TGTGCCACCAGTGATCCCGGACAGGGAGATCAGCCCCAGCATTTT. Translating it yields CATSDPGQGDQPQHF.

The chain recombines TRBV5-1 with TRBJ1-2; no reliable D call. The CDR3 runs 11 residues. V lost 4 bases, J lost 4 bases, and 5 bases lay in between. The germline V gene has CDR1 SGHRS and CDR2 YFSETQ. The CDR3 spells CASSGVYGYTF. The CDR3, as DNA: TGCGCCAGCAGCGGGGTCTATGGCTACACCTTC.

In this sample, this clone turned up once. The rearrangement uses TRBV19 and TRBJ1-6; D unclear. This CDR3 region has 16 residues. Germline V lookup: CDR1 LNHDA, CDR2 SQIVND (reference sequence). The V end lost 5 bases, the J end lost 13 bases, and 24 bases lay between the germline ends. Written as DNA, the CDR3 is TGTGCCAGTAGTCTCCAATCCCCAGCGCTAGCCTCCCCCCTCCACTTT. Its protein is CASSLQSPALASPLHF.

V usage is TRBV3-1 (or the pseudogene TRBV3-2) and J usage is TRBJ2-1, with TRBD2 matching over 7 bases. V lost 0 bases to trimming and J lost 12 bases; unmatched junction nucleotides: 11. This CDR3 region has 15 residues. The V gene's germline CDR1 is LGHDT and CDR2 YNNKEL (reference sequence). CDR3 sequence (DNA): TGTGCCAGCAGCCAAGATTCTAGGACTAGAATTGGGCAGTTCTTC. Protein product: CASSQDSRTRIGQFF.

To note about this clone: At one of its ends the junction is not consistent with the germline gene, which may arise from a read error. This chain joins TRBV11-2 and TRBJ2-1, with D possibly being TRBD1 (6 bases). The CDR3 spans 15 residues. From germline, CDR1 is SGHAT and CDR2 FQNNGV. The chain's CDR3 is CASSLGPDSIQGMLF. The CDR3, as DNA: TGTGCCAGCAGCTTAGGCCCGGACAGTATCCAGGGGATGCTCTTC.

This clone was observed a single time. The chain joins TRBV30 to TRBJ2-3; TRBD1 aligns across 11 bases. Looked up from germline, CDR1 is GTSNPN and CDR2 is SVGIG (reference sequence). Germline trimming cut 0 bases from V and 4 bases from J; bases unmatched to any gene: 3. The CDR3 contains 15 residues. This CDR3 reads CAWSVGTGGADTQYF. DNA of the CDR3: TGTGCCTGGAGTGTAGGGACAGGGGGGGCAGATACGCAGTATTTT. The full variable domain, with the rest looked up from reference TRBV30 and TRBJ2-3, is SQTIHQWPATLVQPVGSPLSLECTVEGTSNPNLYWYRQAAGRGLQLLFYSVGIGQISSEVPQNLSASRPQDRQFILSSKKLLLSDSGFYLCAWSVGTGGADTQYFGPGTRLTVL.

The CDR3 loop is CASSLTWGTGVGTEAFF. CDR3 bases: TGCGCCAGCAGCCTTACCTGGGGTACAGGGGTTGGGACTGAAGCTTTCTTT. The V gene is TRBV5-1, the J gene TRBJ1-1; 7 nucleotides align to TRBD1. CDR3 length equals 17 residues. The V gene end was trimmed by 4 bases and the J gene end by 5 bases; junction bases not matched to a gene: 17. The germline V gene has CDR1 SGHRS and CDR2 YFSETQ.

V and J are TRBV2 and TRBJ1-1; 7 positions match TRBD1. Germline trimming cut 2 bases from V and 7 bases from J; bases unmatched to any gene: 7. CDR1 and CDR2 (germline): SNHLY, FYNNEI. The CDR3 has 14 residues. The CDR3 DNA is TGTGCCAGCAGTGAAATCAGGGGGGAAGTTGAAGCTTTCTTT. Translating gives CASSEIRGEVEAFF.

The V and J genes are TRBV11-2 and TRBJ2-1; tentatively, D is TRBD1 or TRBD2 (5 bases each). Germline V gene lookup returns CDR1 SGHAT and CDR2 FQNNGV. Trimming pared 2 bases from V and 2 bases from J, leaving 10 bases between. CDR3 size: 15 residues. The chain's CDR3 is CASSLSGTTYNEQFF. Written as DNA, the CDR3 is TGTGCCAGCAGCTTATCCGGGACCACCTACAATGAGCAGTTCTTC.

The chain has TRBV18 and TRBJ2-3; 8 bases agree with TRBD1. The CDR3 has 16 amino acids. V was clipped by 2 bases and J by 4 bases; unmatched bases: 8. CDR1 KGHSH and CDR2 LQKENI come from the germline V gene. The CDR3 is CASSPETGVVADTQYF. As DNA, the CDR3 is TGTGCCAGCTCACCAGAGACAGGGGTGGTGGCAGATACGCAGTATTTT.

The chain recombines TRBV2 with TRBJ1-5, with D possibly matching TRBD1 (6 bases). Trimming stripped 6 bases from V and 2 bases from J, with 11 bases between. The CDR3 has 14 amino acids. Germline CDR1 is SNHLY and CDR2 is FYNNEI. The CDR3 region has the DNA TGTGCCAGCAGACAGGGTATGCGCAATCAGCCCCAGCATTTT. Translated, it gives CASRQGMRNQPQHF.

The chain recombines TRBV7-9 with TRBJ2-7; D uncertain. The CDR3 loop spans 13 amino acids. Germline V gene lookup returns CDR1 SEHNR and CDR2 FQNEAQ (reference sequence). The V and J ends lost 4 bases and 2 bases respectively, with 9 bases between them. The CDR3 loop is CASSSSAAYEQYF. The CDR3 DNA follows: TGTGCCAGCAGCTCGAGCGCAGCCTACGAGCAGTACTTC.

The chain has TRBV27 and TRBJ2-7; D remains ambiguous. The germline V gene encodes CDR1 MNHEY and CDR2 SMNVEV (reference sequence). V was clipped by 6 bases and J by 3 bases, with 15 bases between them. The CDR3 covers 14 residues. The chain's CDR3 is CASSIFGGVYEQYF. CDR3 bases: TGTGCCAGCAGCATTTTTGGTGGGGTCTACGAGCAGTACTTC.